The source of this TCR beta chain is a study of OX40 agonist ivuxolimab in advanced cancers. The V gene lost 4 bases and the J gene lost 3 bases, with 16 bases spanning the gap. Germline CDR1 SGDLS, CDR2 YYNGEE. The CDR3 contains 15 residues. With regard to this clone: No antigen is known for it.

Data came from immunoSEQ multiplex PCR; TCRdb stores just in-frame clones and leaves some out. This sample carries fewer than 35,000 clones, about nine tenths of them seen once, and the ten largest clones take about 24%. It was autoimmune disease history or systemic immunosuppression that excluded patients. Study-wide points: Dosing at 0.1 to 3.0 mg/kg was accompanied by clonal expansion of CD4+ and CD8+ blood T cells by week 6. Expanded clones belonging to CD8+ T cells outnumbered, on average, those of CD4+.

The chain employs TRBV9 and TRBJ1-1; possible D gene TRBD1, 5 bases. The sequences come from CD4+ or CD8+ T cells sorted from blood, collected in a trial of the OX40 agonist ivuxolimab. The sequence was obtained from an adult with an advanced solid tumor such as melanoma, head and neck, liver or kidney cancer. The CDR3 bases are TGTGCCAGCAGCTCCGGAAGGGCGGGGGACACTGAAGCTTTCTTT. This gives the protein CASSSGRAGDTEAFF.